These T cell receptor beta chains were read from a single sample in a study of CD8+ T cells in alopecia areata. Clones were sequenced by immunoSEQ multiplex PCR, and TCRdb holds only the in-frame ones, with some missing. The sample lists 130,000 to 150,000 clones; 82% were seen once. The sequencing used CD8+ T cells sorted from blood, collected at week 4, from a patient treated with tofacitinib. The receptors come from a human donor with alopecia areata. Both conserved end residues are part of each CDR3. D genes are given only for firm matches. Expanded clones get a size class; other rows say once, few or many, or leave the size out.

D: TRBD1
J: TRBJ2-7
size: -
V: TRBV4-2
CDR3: CASSQEWVGQLPYEQYF
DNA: TGTGCCAGCAGCCAAGAATGGGTGGGACAGCTACCTTACGAGCAGTACTTC

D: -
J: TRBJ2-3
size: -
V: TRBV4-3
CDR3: CASSQGAGPGGDTQYF
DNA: TGCGCCAGCAGCCAAGGGGCGGGGCCTGGAGGGGATACGCAGTATTTT

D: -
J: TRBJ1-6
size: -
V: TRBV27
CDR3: CASSFGLINSPLHF
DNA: TGTGCCAGCAGTTTCGGACTTATTAATTCACCCCTCCACTTT

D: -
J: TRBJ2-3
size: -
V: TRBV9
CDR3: CASGGDTQYF
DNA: TGTGCCAGCGGTGGGGATACGCAGTATTTT

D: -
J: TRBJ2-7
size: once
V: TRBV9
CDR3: CASSVEGSREQYF
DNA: TGTGCCAGCAGCGTAGAGGGAAGTCGCGAGCAGTACTTC

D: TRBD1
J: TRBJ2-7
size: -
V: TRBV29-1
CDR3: CSVGQGELSEQYF
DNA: TGCAGCGTCGGACAGGGCGAGCTCTCCGAGCAGTACTTC

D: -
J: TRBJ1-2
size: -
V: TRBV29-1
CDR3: CSVEDRGYGYTF
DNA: TGCAGCGTTGAAGACAGGGGCTATGGCTACACCTTC

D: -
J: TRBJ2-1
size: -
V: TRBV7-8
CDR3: CASSLTSYNEQFF
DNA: TGTGCCAGCAGCCTTACTAGTTACAATGAGCAGTTCTTC

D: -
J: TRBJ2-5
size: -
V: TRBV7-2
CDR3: CASSLGEGYETQYF
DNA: TGTGCCAGCAGCTTAGGCGAGGGTTATGAGACCCAGTACTTC

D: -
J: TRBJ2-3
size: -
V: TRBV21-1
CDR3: CATEPGTGTDTQYF
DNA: TGTGCCACCGAGCCAGGGACAGGGACAGATACGCAGTATTTT

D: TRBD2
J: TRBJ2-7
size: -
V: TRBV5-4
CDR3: CASSLGTSGSYEQYF
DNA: TGTGCCAGCAGCTTAGGGACTAGCGGGAGCTACGAGCAGTACTTC

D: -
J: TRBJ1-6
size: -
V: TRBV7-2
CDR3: CASSLAGDVYSPLHF
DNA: TGTGCCAGCAGCTTAGCAGGGGACGTTTATTCACCCCTCCACTTT

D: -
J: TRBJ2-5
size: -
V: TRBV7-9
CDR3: CASSPGGVETQYF
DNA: TGTGCCAGCAGCCCCGGTGGTGTAGAGACCCAGTACTTC

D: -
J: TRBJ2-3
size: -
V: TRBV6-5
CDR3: CASMGLPDTQYF
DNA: TGTGCCAGCATGGGACTCCCAGATACGCAGTATTTT

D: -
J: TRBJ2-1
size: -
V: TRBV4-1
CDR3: CASTPSLAGNEQFF
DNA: TGCGCCAGCACCCCAAGTCTGGCGGGCAATGAGCAGTTCTTC

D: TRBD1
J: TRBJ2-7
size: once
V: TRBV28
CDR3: CASSFPGTGLEQYF
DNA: TGTGCCAGCAGTTTCCCCGGGACAGGGCTCGAGCAGTACTTC

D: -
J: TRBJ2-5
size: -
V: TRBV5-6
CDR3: CASSLNRKETQYF
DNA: TGTGCCAGCAGCTTGAATAGAAAAGAGACCCAGTACTTC